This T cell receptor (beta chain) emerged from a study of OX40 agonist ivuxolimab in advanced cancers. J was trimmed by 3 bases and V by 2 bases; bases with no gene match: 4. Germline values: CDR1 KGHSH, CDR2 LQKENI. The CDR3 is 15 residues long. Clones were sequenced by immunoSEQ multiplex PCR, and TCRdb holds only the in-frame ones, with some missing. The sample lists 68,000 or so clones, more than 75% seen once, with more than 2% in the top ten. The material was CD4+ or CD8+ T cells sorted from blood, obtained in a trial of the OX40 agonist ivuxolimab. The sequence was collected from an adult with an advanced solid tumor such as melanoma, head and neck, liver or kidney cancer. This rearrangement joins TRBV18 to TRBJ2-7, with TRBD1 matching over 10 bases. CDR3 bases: TGTGCCAGCTCACCAGGACAGGGGGACCTCTACGAGCAGTACTTC. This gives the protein CASSPGQGDLYEQYF.